Judged by abundance, the clone carrying this T cell receptor beta chain is medium-sized. What it binds is not known. The repertoire was sequenced with immunoSEQ multiplex PCR; TCRdb's copy has only in-frame clones and lacks some. The sample holds about 6,400 clones; 15% to 20% are singletons and the top ten take 15% to 20%. The source of the sample is a study of sequential checkpoint blockade in melanoma. Stated treatment: randomized to nivolumab then ipilimumab (arm A) or the reverse (arm B). V was pared by 5 bases and J by 5 bases, with 15 bases between. CDR1 is LNHDA, CDR2 SQIVND, per germline (reference sequence). The CDR3 is made up of 14 amino acids. Study results and limitations: In arm A, pretreatment tumor clonality was associated with response.

This sequence originates from a human donor with melanoma. The source was tumor tissue (inferred from file names), collected from a patient given nivolumab and ipilimumab in sequence. The chain uses TRBV19 and TRBJ1-1; a weak D match, TRBD1 (6 bases). CDR3 sequence reads: CASSGRGGGTEAFF. The DNA for the CDR3 is TGTGCCAGTAGTGGCAGGGGAGGGGGTACTGAAGCTTTCTTT.